This T cell receptor beta chain was found in a study of T cell repertoires in cytomegalovirus infection. Study summary: CMV infection together with matching HLA type was indicated by public TCR beta signatures. Study results and limitations: CMV-specific TCR beta clonotypes restricted by HLA-C dominated the ex vivo response.

Germline assignment: CDR1 SGHTA and CDR2 FQGNSA. V dropped 1 base and J dropped 10; count of bases not matched to a gene: 13. The CDR3 is 17 residues long. This clonotype was observed many times. The antigen is unknown. TCRdb redid the calling of the reads with MiXCR, one entry per CDR3 protein. The table has 290,000 or so distinct CDR3 sequences, 9.6% seen once; the top ten hold about 2.3%. The origin of this receptor is a human donor in good health (CMV status not recorded). Some clones in this sample may be carry-over from other donors' samples. The J gene is TRBJ1-6, the V gene TRBV7-2, with TRBD1 matching over 7 bases. Sequenced material: PBMCs. The CDR3 here is CASSLGVWEGAWSPLHF. CDR3 DNA: TGTGCCAGCAGCTTAGGTGTTTGGGAGGGGGCTTGGTCACCCCTCCACTTT.